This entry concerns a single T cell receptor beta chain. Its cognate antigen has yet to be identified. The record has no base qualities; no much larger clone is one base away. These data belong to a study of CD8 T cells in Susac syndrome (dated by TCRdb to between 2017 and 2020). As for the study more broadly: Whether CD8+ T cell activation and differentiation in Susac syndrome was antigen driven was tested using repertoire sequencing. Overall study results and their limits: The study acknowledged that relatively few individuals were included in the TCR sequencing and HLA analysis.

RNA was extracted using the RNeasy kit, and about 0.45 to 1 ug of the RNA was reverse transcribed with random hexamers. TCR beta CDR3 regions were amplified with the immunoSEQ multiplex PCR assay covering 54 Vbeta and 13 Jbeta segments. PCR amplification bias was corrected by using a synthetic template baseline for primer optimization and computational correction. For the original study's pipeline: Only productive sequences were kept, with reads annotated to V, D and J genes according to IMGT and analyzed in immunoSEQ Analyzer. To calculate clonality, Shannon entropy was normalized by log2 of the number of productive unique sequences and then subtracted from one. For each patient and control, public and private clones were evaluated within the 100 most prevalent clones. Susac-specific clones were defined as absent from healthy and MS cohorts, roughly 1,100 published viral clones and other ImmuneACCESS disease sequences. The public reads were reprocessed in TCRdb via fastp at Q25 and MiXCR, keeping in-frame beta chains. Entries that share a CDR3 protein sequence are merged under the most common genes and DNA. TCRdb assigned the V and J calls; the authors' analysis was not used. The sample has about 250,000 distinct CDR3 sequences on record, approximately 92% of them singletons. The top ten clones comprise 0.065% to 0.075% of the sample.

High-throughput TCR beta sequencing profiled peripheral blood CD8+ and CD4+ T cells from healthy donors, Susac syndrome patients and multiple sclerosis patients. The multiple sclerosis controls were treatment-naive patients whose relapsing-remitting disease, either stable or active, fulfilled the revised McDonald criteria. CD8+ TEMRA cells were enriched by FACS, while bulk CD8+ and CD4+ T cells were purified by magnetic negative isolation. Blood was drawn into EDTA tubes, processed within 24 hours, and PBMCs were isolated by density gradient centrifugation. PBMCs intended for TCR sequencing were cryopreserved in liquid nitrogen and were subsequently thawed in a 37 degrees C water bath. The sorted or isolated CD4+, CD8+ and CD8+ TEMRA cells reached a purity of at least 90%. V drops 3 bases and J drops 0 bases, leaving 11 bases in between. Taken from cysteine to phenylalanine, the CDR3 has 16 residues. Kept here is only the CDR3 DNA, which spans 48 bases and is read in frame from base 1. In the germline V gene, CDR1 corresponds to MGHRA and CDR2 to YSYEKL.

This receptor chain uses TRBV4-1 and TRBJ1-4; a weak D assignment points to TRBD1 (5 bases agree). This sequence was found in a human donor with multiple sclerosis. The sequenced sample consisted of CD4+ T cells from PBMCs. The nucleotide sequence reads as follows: TGCGCCAGCAGCCAGGGACGGACTGCAACTAATGAAAAACTGTTTTTT. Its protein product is CASSQGRTATNEKLFF.